One sample yielded the 11 T cell receptor beta chains listed below, sequenced in a study of blood T cell repertoires in COVID-19. Here immunoSEQ multiplex PCR was the method, and the copy in TCRdb shows in-frame clones only, minus some. The table shows 130,000 to 150,000 clones, with approximately 81% occurring only once. Material for sequencing was peripheral blood. These receptors all stem from a human donor in a cohort sampled during active COVID-19.

The chain is built from TRBV2 and TRBJ2-3; D possibly corresponds to TRBD1 (5 bases). The CDR3 runs to 12 residues. The V and J ends lost 9 bases and 1 base respectively, with 8 bases between them. Germline V gives CDR1 SNHLY, CDR2 FYNNEI. Written as DNA, the CDR3 is TGTGCCAGGGGGCTCGGCACAGATACGCAGTATTTT. This codes for CARGLGTDTQYF. Drawing the rest from reference TRBV2 and TRBJ2-3, the complete variable domain is EPEVTQTPSHQVTQMGQEVILRCVPISNHLYFYWYRQILGQKVEFLVSFYNNEISEKSEIFDDQFSVERPDGSNFTLKIRSTKLEDSAMYFCARGLGTDTQYFGPGTRLTVL.

The CDR3 DNA reads TGTGCCAGCAGCTTGGTAGTAGGGGATCCAGGAAACACCATATATTTT. Amino acid sequence: CASSLVVGDPGNTIYF. This chain links TRBV5-5 with TRBJ1-3; a weak D match, TRBD1 (5 bases). The CDR3 sequence is 16 residues long. The germline gives CDR1 SGHKS, CDR2 YYEKEE (reference sequence). The V gene lost 0 bases and the J gene lost 4 bases, with 14 bases spanning the gap.

Written as DNA, the CDR3 is TGTGCCAGCAGCCAGACCGGGACTTGGGGGACCCAGTACTTC. The encoded protein is CASSQTGTWGTQYF. The chain joins TRBV7-9 to TRBJ2-5; TRBD2 might be the D (6 bases). CDR3 length equals 14 residues. V lost 5 bases and J lost 7, with 17 bases in between. Looked up from germline, CDR1 is SEHNR and CDR2 is FQNEAQ (reference sequence).

This clone was detected only once. The chain carries TRBV6-2 or TRBV6-3 and TRBJ1-2; D uncertain. The CDR3 has 14 amino acids. Germline V gene lookup returns CDR1 MNHEY and CDR2 SVGEGT. Trimming cost V 2 bases and J 2 bases, with 9 bases left between them. The CDR3 reads CASSYPTENYGYTF. DNA for the CDR3: TGTGCCAGCAGTTACCCTACAGAGAACTATGGCTACACCTTC.

The chain combines TRBV7-2 with TRBJ2-5, with 11 positions matching TRBD2. This CDR3 is 18 amino acids long. The V gene end was trimmed by 1 base and the J gene end by 0 bases; junction bases not matched to a gene: 7. Germline V gene sequence: CDR1 SGHTA, CDR2 FQGNSA. The CDR3 region has the DNA TGTGCCAGCAGCTTAGGGGTAGCGGGGGGGCTTTACCAAGAGACCCAGTACTTC. Protein product: CASSLGVAGGLYQETQYF.

The chain combines TRBV18 with TRBJ2-4; tentatively, D is TRBD1 (7 bases). The V end was cut by 6 bases, the J end by 1 base, with 22 bases between. This CDR3 is built from 18 residues. Germline CDR1 and CDR2: KGHSH and LQKENI. CDR3 nucleotide sequence: TGTGCCAGCTCCCCTCCAGGGGGAGGAGGTCCGGCCAAAAACATTCAGTACTTC. This sequence encodes CASSPPGGGGPAKNIQYF.

CDR3 bases: TGCGCCAGCAGCTTGTCGCCCAGCGGTGAAGAGACCCAGTACTTC. Translation: CASSLSPSGEETQYF. J is TRBJ2-5 and V is TRBV5-1, with D tentatively TRBD2 (5 bases). This CDR3 is built from 15 residues. From germline, CDR1 is SGHRS and CDR2 YFSETQ. V was trimmed by 1 base and J by 3 bases, leaving 13 bases between them.

The chain combines TRBV6-1 with TRBJ1-2; D is ambiguous. This CDR3 has 13 residues. Trimming left V 3 bases short and J 3 bases short, with 8 bases between. The germline gives CDR1 MNHNS, CDR2 SASEGT. CDR3 residues: CASSEGGDYGYTF. CDR3 bases: TGTGCCAGCAGTGAGGGCGGGGACTATGGCTACACCTTC.

The chain joins TRBV19 to TRBJ2-7; D is undetermined. Germline CDR1 is LNHDA and CDR2 is SQIVND (reference sequence). The CDR3 sequence is 14 residues long. The V end lost 1 base, the J end lost 2 bases, and 9 bases lay between the germline ends. Here the CDR3 reads CASSIANRPYEQYF. In DNA form, the CDR3 reads TGTGCCAGTAGTATAGCAAACAGACCCTACGAGCAGTACTTC.

This chain connects TRBV7-2 to TRBJ1-1; 11 bases agree with TRBD1. V gave up 5 bases and J gave up 4 bases; unmatched junction bases: 3. The CDR3 extends over 14 amino acids. The germline gives CDR1 SGHTA, CDR2 FQGNSA. CDR3 in DNA: TGTGCCAGCAGCCCCGGGACAGGGGGCACTGAAGCTTTCTTT. Translating gives CASSPGTGGTEAFF.

This clone was counted once. The J gene is TRBJ1-5, the V gene TRBV27, with D possibly matching TRBD1 (5 bases). The CDR3 extends over 15 amino acids. Trimming took off 8 bases at V and 5 bases at J, with 19 bases between the two ends. Germline V gives CDR1 MNHEY, CDR2 SMNVEV (reference sequence). The DNA of the CDR3 is TGTGCCAGCGGCTATCAGGGTTACGGAGATCAGCCCCAGCATTTT. It specifies CASGYQGYGDQPQHF.